The 18 T cell receptor beta chains reported below all come from one sample, sequenced in a study of T-cell reconstitution after alpha-beta-depleted transplantation in children (dated by TCRdb to 2016 to 2017). The treatment or condition tag for this specimen amounts to: allogeneic hematopoietic cell transplantation with graft depleted of TCRalphabeta T cells and CD19 B cells. The library was generated by PCR. The sequencer listed for this sample is Illumina HiSeq 2500. To normalize quantification of the TCRbeta repertoire, the TCR libraries were built with molecular barcoding that relied on unique molecular identifiers. TCRdb passed the public sequencing reads through fastp at Q25 and MiXCR, retaining productive beta sequences. Rows are combined by CDR3 protein, so each entry shows the most common genes and DNA. In this sample the table shows about 980,000 distinct CDR3 sequences, about 30% of which occur a single time. The ten top clones hold 25% to 35% of the sample.

The input for sequencing was PBMCs, mostly from graft donor cells, taken 360 days after TCRalphabeta/CD19-depleted stem cell transplant. Receptor source: a boy less than two years old who had a stem cell transplant for SCID, so the T cells may come from the graft donor.

The chain carries TRBV20-1 and TRBJ2-3; perhaps TRBD1 as D (5 bases). In germline, CDR1 is DFQATT, CDR2 SNEGSKA (reference sequence). With 3 bases removed from V and 4 bases from J, the gap between germline ends came to 11 bases. There are 13 residues in the CDR3. Written as DNA, the CDR3 is TGCAGTGCTAGGGGGCCAGGGCCAGATACGCAGTATTTT. This encodes CSARGPGPDTQYF.

In its sample, this clonotype was seen a few times. The chain employs TRBV12-3 or TRBV12-4 and TRBJ2-4; possible D gene TRBD2, 5 bases. This CDR3 has 17 residues. Trimming pared 5 bases from V and 3 bases from J, leaving 20 bases between. CDR3 coding DNA: TGTGCCAGCAGTCCCCTCATCGGGTACGGGGACAAAAACATTCAGTACTTC. Amino acids: CASSPLIGYGDKNIQYF.

The V gene is TRBV12-3 or TRBV12-4, the J gene TRBJ1-2; 7 bases agree with TRBD1. The CDR3 sequence is 15 residues long. V shed 3 bases and J 8 bases; nucleotides not matched to a gene: 12. The CDR3 DNA is TGTGCCAGCAGTTTCCCCACCACAGGGGAAGGAGGCTACACCTTC. Translating gives CASSFPTTGEGGYTF.

This clonotype has only a few counts. This chain connects TRBV7-2 to TRBJ2-3, with 8 positions matching TRBD2. Germline trimming cut 1 base from V and 4 bases from J; bases unmatched to any gene: 4. CDR1 is SGHTA, CDR2 FQGNSA, per germline. This CDR3 comprises 15 residues. CDR3 DNA: TGTGCCAGCAGCTTAGTCGGGGGGGTCCCAGATACGCAGTATTTT. Its protein product is CASSLVGGVPDTQYF.

There are a few counts of this clonotype. The chain joins TRBV4-1 to TRBJ2-2; D unresolved. The CDR3 runs 13 residues. Trimming removed 4 bases from V and 6 bases from J, with 9 bases in between. Germline loops: CDR1 MGHRA, CDR2 YSYEKL. In nucleotides, the CDR3 is TGCGCCAGCAGCCCTACGGAGCCCGGGGAGCTGTTTTTT. It translates to CASSPTEPGELFF.

V usage is TRBV29-1 and J usage is TRBJ2-3; weak D call: TRBD2 (7 bases). Germline V gives CDR1 SQVTM, CDR2 ANQGSEA. The V and J ends lost 7 bases and 4 bases respectively, with 18 bases between them. This CDR3 is 14 amino acids long. CDR3 protein: CSAGRGGSSDTQYF. In DNA, the CDR3 is TGCAGCGCAGGAAGGGGGGGCAGCTCAGATACGCAGTATTTT.

This clonotype has at least ten counts. V gene TRBV13 combines with J gene TRBJ2-5, with 13 bases lining up with TRBD2. Germline CDR1 reads PRHDT; CDR2 reads FYEKMQ (reference sequence). The CDR3 consists of 16 residues. V trimming: 3 bases; J trimming: 1 base; junction bases outside the gene matches: 2. The CDR3 is CASSFGTSGVQETQYF. The CDR3 DNA follows: TGTGCCAGCAGCTTCGGGACTAGCGGGGTCCAAGAGACCCAGTACTTC.

The genes are TRBV5-1 and TRBJ2-3; 8 bases line up with TRBD2. This CDR3 is 18 amino acids long. Germline lookup yields CDR1 SGHRS and CDR2 YFSETQ. Trimming removed 0 bases from V and 0 bases from J; junction bases left unmatched: 9. CDR3 protein: CASSLARGGPPSTDTQYF. CDR3 nucleotides: TGCGCCAGCAGCTTGGCTCGGGGGGGACCCCCTAGCACAGATACGCAGTATTTT.

V usage is TRBV7-9 and J usage is TRBJ2-7; D unclear. The CDR3 has 15 amino acids. Germline values: CDR1 SEHNR, CDR2 FQNEAQ (reference sequence). Trimming removed 4 bases from V and 12 bases from J, with 25 bases in between. CDR3: CASSSQYMGVLRPYF. CDR3 DNA: TGTGCCAGCAGCTCCCAGTACATGGGTGTTCTACGGCCGTACTTC. The whole variable domain, remainder taken from reference TRBV7-9 and TRBJ2-7, is DTGVSQNPRHKITKRGQNVTFRCDPISEHNRLYWYRQTLGQGPEFLTYFQNEAQLEKSRLLSDRFSAERPKGSFSTLEIQRTEQGDSAMYLCASSSQYMGVLRPYFGPGTRLTVT.

This clonotype was detected ten times or more. This sequence joins TRBV15 and TRBJ2-5, with D perhaps TRBD2 (5 bases). Germline lookup yields CDR1 LNHNV and CDR2 YYDKDF (reference sequence). The CDR3 runs to 15 residues. V was clipped by 5 bases and J by 3 bases, with 16 bases between them. CDR3 coding DNA: TGTGCCACCAGCTCAGGAGATAGCGCCGAAGAGACCCAGTACTTC. Its protein is CATSSGDSAEETQYF.

V gene TRBV27 combines with J gene TRBJ2-1; tentative D call: TRBD2 (6 bases). Deletions cut 3 bases from V and 3 bases from J, with 9 bases between. In germline, CDR1 is MNHEY, CDR2 SMNVEV (reference sequence). The CDR3 loop spans 14 amino acids. The CDR3 DNA follows: TGTGCCAGCAGTTTCCCGGGACTCTACAATGAGCAGTTCTTC. Protein product: CASSFPGLYNEQFF.

This clonotype was counted only a few times. This chain connects TRBV7-3 to TRBJ1-3, with D perhaps matching TRBD1 (5 bases). This CDR3 is built from 15 residues. CDR1 is SGHTA and CDR2 is FQGTGA in the germline V gene. The V end was cut by 7 bases, the J end by 0 bases, with 13 bases between. Written as DNA, the CDR3 is TGTGCCAGCACCCCTTCGGGACTCTCTGGAAACACCATATATTTT. Residues: CASTPSGLSGNTIYF. Looking up the rest from reference TRBV7-3 and TRBJ1-3 gives the full variable domain: GAGVSQTPSNKVTEKGKYVELRCDPISGHTALYWYRQSLGQGPEFLIYFQGTGAADDSGLPNDRFFAVRPEGSVSTLKIQRTERGDSAVYLCASTPSGLSGNTIYFGEGSWLTVV.

The chain has TRBV25-1 and TRBJ2-4; weak D call: TRBD2 (5 bases). CDR1 MGHDK and CDR2 SYGVNS come from the germline V gene. The CDR3 is 15 residues long. Deletions cut 4 bases from V and 0 bases from J, with 10 bases between. The CDR3 DNA sequence: TGTGCCAGCAGTGTGGGGAGTTTAGCCAAAAACATTCAGTACTTC. Amino acid sequence: CASSVGSLAKNIQYF.

The rearrangement uses TRBV15 and TRBJ1-4; D unclear. There are 16 residues in the CDR3. V gave up 0 bases and J gave up 7 bases, with 15 bases separating them. Germline CDR1 is LNHNV and CDR2 is YYDKDF (reference sequence). CDR3 in DNA: TGTGCCACCAGCAGAGATAAGGCCGTGAGGAGTGAAAAACTGTTTTTT. This encodes CATSRDKAVRSEKLFF. The variable domain in full, completed from reference TRBV15 and TRBJ1-4, reads DAMVIQNPRYQVTQFGKPVTLSCSQTLNHNVMYWYQQKSSQAPKLLFHYYDKDFNNEADTPDNFQSRRPNTSFCFLDIRSPGLGDTAMYLCATSRDKAVRSEKLFFGSGTQLSVL.

The rearrangement joins TRBV2 to TRBJ2-7, with D possibly called TRBD1 or TRBD2 (5 bases each). Trimming pared 4 bases from V and 6 bases from J, leaving 16 bases between. CDR1 is SNHLY, CDR2 FYNNEI, per germline. The CDR3 is made up of 14 amino acids. The CDR3 region is CASSGGSRASEQYF. In DNA form, the CDR3 reads TGTGCCAGCAGTGGTGGGAGCAGGGCATCCGAGCAGTACTTC.

This sequence joins TRBV19 and TRBJ2-1, with 13 bases fitting TRBD2. CDR3 length equals 18 residues. CDR1 LNHDA and CDR2 SQIVND come from the germline V gene (reference sequence). V trimming: 4 bases; J trimming: 2 bases; junction bases outside the gene matches: 8. The CDR3 loop is CASSTPGLAGWTYNEQFF. The CDR3 DNA sequence: TGTGCCAGTAGTACCCCGGGACTAGCGGGGTGGACCTACAATGAGCAGTTCTTC.

The table lists this clonotype with a few counts. The chain combines TRBV20-1 with TRBJ2-5; weak D call: TRBD1 (6 bases). The CDR3 runs 17 residues. The V gene lost 3 bases and the J gene lost 0 bases, with 20 bases spanning the gap. Germline V lookup: CDR1 DFQATT, CDR2 SNEGSKA (reference sequence). CDR3 nucleotides: TGCAGTGCTAGGGGGGCACTCCCTACCTCTGACCAAGAGACCCAGTACTTC. It specifies CSARGALPTSDQETQYF.

This clonotype has only a few counts. The V and J genes are TRBV29-1 and TRBJ2-1, with D perhaps being TRBD1 or TRBD2 (6 bases each). Germline values: CDR1 SQVTM, CDR2 ANQGSEA. V lost 0 bases to trimming and J lost 4 bases, with 16 bases between them. The CDR3 loop spans 16 amino acids. In nucleotides, the CDR3 is TGCAGCGTTGAAGATCGATGGAGGGGGTCTTACAATGAGCAGTTCTTC. It codes for CSVEDRWRGSYNEQFF.